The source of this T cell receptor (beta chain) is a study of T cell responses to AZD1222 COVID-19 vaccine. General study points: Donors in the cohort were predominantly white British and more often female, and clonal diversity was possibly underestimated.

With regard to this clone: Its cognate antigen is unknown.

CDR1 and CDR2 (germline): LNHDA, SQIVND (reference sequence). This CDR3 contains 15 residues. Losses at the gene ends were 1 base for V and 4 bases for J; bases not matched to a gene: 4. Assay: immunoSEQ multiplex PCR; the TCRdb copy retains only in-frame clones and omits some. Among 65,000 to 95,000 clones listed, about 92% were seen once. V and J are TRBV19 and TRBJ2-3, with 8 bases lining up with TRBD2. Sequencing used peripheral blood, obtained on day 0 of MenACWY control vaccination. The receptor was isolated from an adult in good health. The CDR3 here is CASSIGGGRPDTQYF. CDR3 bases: TGTGCCAGTAGTATAGGCGGGGGGCGCCCAGATACGCAGTATTTT.